A single TCR beta chain is shown here with its context. Its antigen remains unidentified. This CDR3 comprises 12 residues. Germline V CDR1 and CDR2: GTSNPN, SVGIG (reference sequence). The ends were cut back, 8 bases at V and 1 base at J, with 6 bases in the middle. The source of the sample is a study of PD-L1 blockade in urothelial cancer. Points from the study as a whole: At 3 weeks on treatment, tumor-associated clones expanded more with durable benefit.

Time point in this sample: pretreatment peripheral blood. Patient sample counts ranged from 1 to 8, pretreatment and on-treatment. Sequencing used immunoSEQ multiplex PCR; TCRdb keeps in-frame clones, though not all of them. The sample yields approximately 50,000 clones, 86% seen once. The chain joins TRBV30 to TRBJ2-6; maybe TRBD2 (6 bases). The starting material was PBMCs, obtained around atezolizumab (anti-PD-L1) treatment. The sequence was collected from a man in his sixties with urothelial cancer. In DNA form, the CDR3 reads TGTGCCGGGACTTCTGGGGCCAACGTCCTGACTTTC. Its translation: CAGTSGANVLTF.